The next 20 T cell receptor beta chains were all read from a single sample in a study of liver allograft versus peripheral blood T cells. Study as a whole: Peripheral blood of the recipients supplied T cell receptor repertoires that were compared with those in transplanted livers.

MiXCR was run by TCRdb on the reads, yielding one entry per CDR3 protein. The sample lists roughly 1,900 distinct CDR3 sequences, more than 15% occurring once. The receptors stem from a human patient who had a liver transplant. Some of the T cells might come from the graft donor.

This clonotype was counted a few times. The chain recombines TRBV27 with TRBJ1-1; D unclear. The CDR3 is made up of 16 amino acids. V lost 6 bases and J lost 2, with 19 bases in between. CDR1 is MNHEY and CDR2 is SMNVEV in the germline V gene (reference sequence). In DNA, the CDR3 is TGTGCCAGCAGCTCCATCCCCGCGGGTCCCAACACTGAAGCTTTCTTT. Amino acid sequence: CASSSIPAGPNTEAFF.

This clonotype was seen ten or more times. The chain is built from TRBV27 and TRBJ1-5; D is perhaps TRBD1 (6 bases). The CDR3 contains 14 residues. In germline, CDR1 is MNHEY, CDR2 SMNVEV (reference sequence). V was trimmed by 5 bases and J by 9 bases, leaving 17 bases between them. The CDR3 DNA sequence: TGTGCCAGCAGTGCGACAGGACCATTGGGGCCCCAGCATTTT. Its protein is CASSATGPLGPQHF.

In this sample, this clonotype is medium-sized. CDR3 region: CASSAHSGSYGYTF. The DNA for the CDR3 is TGTGCCAGCAGCGCACACTCGGGGTCCTATGGCTACACCTTC. This sequence joins TRBV6-6 and TRBJ1-2; D call uncertain. The CDR3 runs 14 residues. V shed 6 bases and J shed 4 bases, with 15 bases lying between them. Germline CDR1 MNHNY, CDR2 SVGAGI (reference sequence).

V usage is TRBV6-5 and J usage is TRBJ2-1; D tentatively fits TRBD1 or TRBD2 (6 bases each). Germline loops: CDR1 MNHEY, CDR2 SVGAGI. Deletions cut 0 bases from V and 6 bases from J, with 12 bases between. This CDR3 has 15 residues. Here the CDR3 reads CASSYSRGASNEQFF. The CDR3 nucleotides read TGTGCCAGCAGTTACTCGAGGGGGGCTAGCAATGAGCAGTTCTTC.

The CDR3 reads CASSGLVRTGELFF. Written as DNA, the CDR3 is TGTGCCAGCAGTGGGTTGGTTCGGACCGGGGAGCTGTTTTTT. This chain links TRBV27 with TRBJ2-2; D remains unclear. CDR3 size: 14 residues. Germline V CDR1 and CDR2: MNHEY, SMNVEV (reference sequence). Trimming cost V 5 bases and J 5 bases, with 12 bases left between them.

The chain couples TRBV19 to TRBJ1-5; D is perhaps TRBD1 (5 bases). Looked up from germline, CDR1 is LNHDA and CDR2 is SQIVND (reference sequence). The CDR3 has 17 residues. V was pared by 3 bases and J by 0 bases, with 15 bases between. This CDR3 is CASSIVGGLLSNQPQHF. The CDR3 region has the DNA TGTGCCAGTAGTATTGTTGGGGGGTTACTTAGCAATCAGCCCCAGCATTTT.

By share, this clonotype ranks as large. CDR3 nucleotide sequence: TGTGCCAGCTCACCACCCGGCGGCTCCTTCTATAATTCACCCCTCCACTTT. Its translation is CASSPPGGSFYNSPLHF. The genes are TRBV18 and TRBJ1-6; D remains ambiguous. Per germline, CDR1 KGHSH and CDR2 LQKENI. The CDR3 totals 17 residues. V lost 0 bases, J lost 3 bases, and 12 bases lay in between.

By its share, this clonotype is medium-sized. V is TRBV6-5 and J is TRBJ1-1; D is unclear. Germline V CDR1 and CDR2: MNHEY, SVGAGI. Between the trimmed V and J ends, which lost 9 bases and 0 bases, there was a span of 8 bases. This CDR3 has 12 residues. The CDR3 protein is CASTGMNTEAFF. The CDR3 DNA follows: TGTGCCAGTACCGGAATGAACACTGAAGCTTTCTTT.

This clonotype was detected only a few times. The rearrangement uses TRBV7-9 and TRBJ1-2; the match to TRBD1 covers 11 bases. The germline gives CDR1 SEHNR, CDR2 FQNEAQ (reference sequence). V shed 1 base and J 8 bases; nucleotides not matched to a gene: 9. The CDR3 totals 16 residues. The chain's CDR3 is CASSLDWTGGFGGYTF. For the CDR3, the DNA is TGTGCCAGCAGCTTAGACTGGACAGGGGGCTTCGGCGGCTACACCTTC.

This clonotype rates as medium-sized. The chain has TRBV5-6 and TRBJ1-3; D remains ambiguous. CDR1 and CDR2 from the germline V gene are SGHDT and YYEEEE. The CDR3 is 14 amino acids. Trimming stripped 1 base from V and 3 bases from J, with 8 bases between. The CDR3 here is CASSLQVRGNTIYF. CDR3 coding DNA: TGTGCCAGCAGCTTGCAGGTCCGTGGAAACACCATATATTTT.

The rearrangement uses TRBV7-9 and TRBJ2-7; tentative D call: TRBD1 (5 bases). Per germline, CDR1 SEHNR and CDR2 FQNEAQ (reference sequence). This CDR3 has 17 amino acids. Trimming pared 7 bases from V and 3 bases from J, leaving 25 bases between. The CDR3 nucleotides are TGTGCCAGCAACGCCAGAGGTAAGAATTGGGGCTACTACGAGCAGTACTTC. This codes for CASNARGKNWGYYEQYF.

This clonotype turned up a few times. The chain is built from TRBV2 and TRBJ1-6; TRBD1 is a possible D gene (5 bases). V shed 8 bases and J shed 5 bases, with 13 bases lying between them. The V gene's germline CDR1 is SNHLY and CDR2 FYNNEI. There are 14 residues in the CDR3. The CDR3 region is CASLGVEDNSPLHF. DNA of the CDR3: TGTGCCAGCTTGGGGGTGGAAGATAATTCACCCCTCCACTTT.

By share, this clonotype ranks as medium-sized (0.01 to 0.1%). The chain links TRBV7-9 to TRBJ2-2; D not resolved. Germline CDR1 is SEHNR and CDR2 is FQNEAQ (reference sequence). This CDR3 is 15 amino acids long. The V and J ends lost 6 bases and 2 bases respectively, with 13 bases between them. CDR3 DNA sequence: TGTGCCAGCAGGTTGGTCGGAGCTAACACCGGGGAGCTGTTTTTT. Translating gives CASRLVGANTGELFF.

This chain links TRBV6-1 with TRBJ2-1; 8 bases align to TRBD2. Looked up from germline, CDR1 is MNHNS and CDR2 is SASEGT. Trimming at V came to 3 bases and at J to 8 bases, leaving 9 bases not matched to a gene. The CDR3 has 15 residues. The CDR3 loop reads CASSDGVGSGDEQFF. CDR3 coding DNA: TGTGCCAGCAGTGATGGAGTGGGTAGCGGGGATGAGCAGTTCTTC.

Only a few counts were recorded for this clonotype. V gene TRBV5-4 combines with J gene TRBJ1-4; 7 bases map to TRBD1. Germline CDR1 and CDR2: SGHNT and YYREEE (reference sequence). The J segment lost 8 bases and the V segment lost 4 bases, leaving 5 bases of the junction unmatched. The CDR3 sequence is 13 residues long. This chain's CDR3 is CASSIYRGEKLFF. CDR3 sequence (DNA): TGTGCCAGCAGCATATACAGGGGCGAAAAACTGTTTTTT.

In its sample, this clonotype was seen a few times. The gene calls are TRBV6-1 and TRBJ2-7; D call uncertain. The CDR3 has 13 amino acids. Germline V gene data show CDR1 as MNHNS and CDR2 as SASEGT. Trimming pared 2 bases from V and 0 bases from J, leaving 5 bases between. In DNA, the CDR3 is TGTGCCAGCAGTGAAATGGTCTCCTACGAGCAGTACTTC. Translation gives CASSEMVSYEQYF.

This clonotype was counted only a few times. The genes are TRBV20-1 and TRBJ2-6; 10 nucleotides line up with TRBD1. CDR1 and CDR2 from the germline V gene are DFQATT and SNEGSKA (reference sequence). With V trimmed by 0 bases and J by 0 bases, 2 bases remained unmatched. The CDR3 contains 17 residues. In nucleotides, the CDR3 is TGCAGTGCTAGAGAGGGACAGGGGTACTCTGGGGCCAACGTCCTGACTTTC. Translation: CSAREGQGYSGANVLTF.

This clonotype came up many times. The chain combines TRBV27 with TRBJ2-7; 12 bases are a match to TRBD1. Germline trimming cut 9 bases from V and 7 bases from J; bases unmatched to any gene: 10. CDR3 size: 14 residues. From germline, CDR1 is MNHEY and CDR2 SMNVEV (reference sequence). CDR3 sequence: CASTGQGAGREQYF. The CDR3 DNA is TGTGCCAGTACGGGACAGGGGGCGGGCAGGGAGCAGTACTTC.

This clonotype rates as medium-sized. This chain joins TRBV6-2 or TRBV6-3 and TRBJ1-2; 10 bases match TRBD1. V gave up 10 bases and J gave up 4 bases; unmatched junction bases: 18. Germline V CDR1 and CDR2: MNHEY, SVGEGT. The CDR3 has 17 residues. CDR3 in DNA: TGTGCCACCACCTTCCGGGACAGGGGTCGAAATTCCTATGGCTACACCTTC. It yields the protein CATTFRDRGRNSYGYTF.

This clonotype was seen a handful of times. The J gene is TRBJ1-3, the V gene TRBV19; D is uncertain. The germline gives CDR1 LNHDA, CDR2 SQIVND (reference sequence). This CDR3 contains 9 residues. For the CDR3, the DNA is TGTGTACCAGGAAACACCATATATTTT. Its translation: CVPGNTIYF.